What follows are 2 T cell receptor beta chains derived from one specimen sequenced in a study of shared clonotypes between healthy human individuals. Naive CD8 cells lacked CD45RO and underwent positive selection for CCR7, leaving out terminally differentiated effector memory CD45RA+ cells. The repertoire was sequenced with immunoSEQ multiplex PCR; TCRdb's copy has only in-frame clones and lacks some. The table has under 1 million clones, 96% seen once. The sample taken for sequencing was naive CD8+ T cells sorted from blood. The receptor set was obtained from a man aged 30 to 39 in good health.

This clone has only one observation. V usage is TRBV19 and J usage is TRBJ2-2, with D perhaps matching TRBD2 (6 bases). This CDR3 spans 11 amino acids. Trimming took 10 bases from V and 6 from J, leaving 9 bases between them. The germline V gene encodes CDR1 LNHDA and CDR2 SQIVND (reference sequence). CDR3 nucleotides: TGTGCCATATCGGGGGCCGGGGAGCTGTTTTTT. It specifies CAISGAGELFF.

The rearrangement uses TRBV4-1 and TRBJ2-7, with D uncertain. The CDR3 has 12 residues. Germline V gene sequence: CDR1 MGHRA, CDR2 YSYEKL. Trimming took 3 bases from V and 7 from J, leaving 10 bases between them. The CDR3 sequence: CASSQGSGEQYF. The CDR3 DNA reads TGCGCCAGCAGCCAGGGTTCGGGTGAGCAGTACTTC.